Here is one T cell receptor (beta chain) with its context. This sample was included in a study of blood T cell repertoires in COVID-19. Original processing notes: Nucleated cell number was recorded as an estimate derived from reference gene primer amplification. Produced via immunoSEQ multiplex PCR; TCRdb's table is partial and in-frame only. That table gives V, J and clone size, and the DNA gave D and trimming. The table shows 250,000 or so clones, with around 90% occurring only once. V was shortened by 10 bases and J by 5 bases, with 20 bases between the two germline ends. Germline values: CDR1 ENHRY, CDR2 SYGVKD. The CDR3 covers 14 residues.

This chain links TRBV10-3 with TRBJ2-5; a weak D match, TRBD2 (7 bases). The origin of this receptor is a woman aged 40 to 50 who had recovered from COVID-19. The sample consisted of peripheral blood. The CDR3 sequence is CATNSPGGAETQYF. In DNA, the CDR3 is TGTGCCACCAACTCCCCGGGGGGCGCCGAGACCCAGTACTTC.